This TCR beta chain stems from a study of T cell responses to AZD1222 COVID-19 vaccine. Points on this clone: Its target is unknown.

The study, taken as a whole, reports: The study found vaccine-associated CD4 TCRs spanning spike, dominant at 160-218 and 743-854.

CDR1 and CDR2 (germline): MNHNY, SVGAGI (reference sequence). V trimming: 6 bases; J trimming: 3 bases; junction bases outside the gene matches: 4. This CDR3 has 14 amino acids. TCRdb's copy holds only in-frame clones and misses some; the assay was immunoSEQ multiplex PCR. The sample consists of 150,000 or so clones, approximately 90% of them appearing once. This chain connects TRBV6-6 to TRBJ1-4, with 7 bases that match TRBD1. The sequence came from an adult who received the MenACWY meningococcal vaccine as a control. Here the sequenced sample was peripheral blood, taken 28 days after the second dose of the MenACWY control vaccine. CDR3: CASSLQGPNEKLFF. The CDR3 DNA follows: TGTGCCAGCAGCTTACAGGGGCCTAATGAAAAACTGTTTTTT.